These T cell receptor beta chains were read from a single sample in a study of T cell responses to AZD1222 COVID-19 vaccine. The data were produced by immunoSEQ multiplex PCR, yet TCRdb's version contains in-frame clones alone and is incomplete. The sample has under 140,000 clones; roughly 89% are singletons. The specimen comprised peripheral blood, sampled 28 days after the second AZD1222 dose. All receptors come from an adult who received the AZD1222 COVID-19 vaccine. Both conserved end residues are part of each CDR3. Fields, in order: J gene, V gene, clone size, D gene, CDR3 DNA, CDR3 protein. A D gene is named only where the DNA matches it firmly. Clone size, where shown, is once, few, many, or a class for clones that have expanded.

>TRBJ1-4|TRBV19|.|.
TGTGCCAGTAGGGGACGCCCTGGAGAAAAACTGTTTTTT
CASRGRPGEKLFF
>TRBJ1-3|TRBV27|.|.
TGTGCCAGCAGTTTATCGCGGGGAACTGGAAACACCATATATTTT
CASSLSRGTGNTIYF
>TRBJ2-4|TRBV5-1|.|.
TGCGCCAGCAGCTTGGAAGGGACCGCGGCCGCAATTCAGTACTTC
CASSLEGTAAAIQYF
>TRBJ1-2|TRBV28|.|.
TGTGCCAGCAGTATCAACAGGGTTTATGGCTACACCTTC
CASSINRVYGYTF
>TRBJ1-5|TRBV29-1|.|.
TGCAGCGTTGGATCGGGGCGGGATCAGCCCCAGCATTTT
CSVGSGRDQPQHF
>TRBJ2-3|TRBV18|.|TRBD1
TGTGCCAGCTCACAGAGCCGACAGGGGGCAGATACGCAGTATTTT
CASSQSRQGADTQYF
>TRBJ2-2|TRBV5-1|.|TRBD1
TGCGCCAGCAGCTTGGCATTTACTCTTGAGGGACAGGGGGCCGCCGGGGAGCTGTTTTTT
CASSLAFTLEGQGAAGELFF
>TRBJ2-1|TRBV5-1|.|.
TGCGCCAGCAGCTTGGCCCCGACAGCACGGGCGTGGTTCTTC
CASSLAPTARAWFF
>TRBJ1-2|TRBV12-3/TRBV12-4|.|.
TGTGCCAGCAGTTTTGGGACAAAGTATGGCTACACCTTC
CASSFGTKYGYTF
>TRBJ2-5|TRBV7-2|once|TRBD2
TGTGCCAGCAGCTCACTAGCGGGGGGCCGGGAGACCCAGTACTTC
CASSSLAGGRETQYF
>TRBJ2-2|TRBV7-8|.|.
TGTGCCAGCAGCTTAATGGTCAACACCGGGGAGCTGTTTTTT
CASSLMVNTGELFF
>TRBJ2-3|TRBV18|.|.
TGTGCCAGCTCACCCTTCAGGCCCGGGGATACGCAGTATTTT
CASSPFRPGDTQYF
>TRBJ1-5|TRBV6-5|.|.
TGTGCCAGCAGCCGGACCCATAGCAATCAGCCCCAGCATTTT
CASSRTHSNQPQHF
>TRBJ1-4|TRBV27|.|TRBD1
TGTGCCAGCAGTCCCGGACAGGGGGTTGAAAAACTGTTTTTT
CASSPGQGVEKLFF
>TRBJ1-2|TRBV2|.|TRBD1
TGTGCCAGCAGGATGGACAGGGAGGCCCACTATGGCTACACCTTC
CASRMDREAHYGYTF
>TRBJ2-7|TRBV2|.|TRBD2
TGTGCCAGCACCCTAGGGGGACTAGTCTACGAGCAGTACTTC
CASTLGGLVYEQYF
>TRBJ2-7|TRBV2|.|TRBD1
TGTGCCAGCAGATACACAGGGGTTTCGGACGAGCAGTACTTC
CASRYTGVSDEQYF
>TRBJ1-4|TRBV13|.|.
TGTGCCAGCAGCTTAAAGGGGCCCGCAATTGAAAAACTGTTTTTT
CASSLKGPAIEKLFF
>TRBJ2-3|TRBV3-1/TRBV3-2|.|.
TGTGCCAGCAGCCCCGAGGGGGACACAGATACGCAGTATTTT
CASSPEGDTDTQYF
>TRBJ1-1|TRBV20-1|once|.
TGCAGTGCTAGGCTGAACACTGAAGCTTTCTTT
CSARLNTEAFF
>TRBJ1-1|TRBV9|.|TRBD1
TGTGCCAGCAGCGGAAGTCCGGGACAGCTCATGAACACTGAAGCTTTCTTT
CASSGSPGQLMNTEAFF
>TRBJ2-3|TRBV4-2|.|TRBD2
TGTGCCAGCAGCCAAAGGGGCGGGGGTGACACAGATACGCAGTATTTT
CASSQRGGGDTDTQYF
>TRBJ1-3|TRBV10-1|.|.
TGCGCCAGCAGTGAACAGGCCTCTGGAAACACCATATATTTT
CASSEQASGNTIYF
>TRBJ1-1|TRBV15|.|.
TGTGCCACCAGCCCGGGCCAGGGATGGAACACTGAAGCTTTCTTT
CATSPGQGWNTEAFF
>TRBJ2-2|TRBV4-1|.|.
TGCGCCAGCAGCCCCACCTTGCGGGCTGAGAACACCGGGGAGCTGTTTTTT
CASSPTLRAENTGELFF
>TRBJ1-1|TRBV18|.|.
TGTGCCAGCTCACTTTCGGCTGGGGGTGACGGCACTGAAGCTTTCTTT
CASSLSAGGDGTEAFF
>TRBJ2-1|TRBV20-1|.|TRBD2
TGCAGTGCTAGTAGCGGACTAGCTCACAATGAGCAGTTCTTC
CSASSGLAHNEQFF
>TRBJ2-7|TRBV29-1|.|TRBD2
TGCAGCGTTGATGGGACTAGCGGAAGCTCCTACGAGCAGTACTTC
CSVDGTSGSSYEQYF
>TRBJ2-2|TRBV9|.|.
TGTGCCAGCAGCAGGGCAGGGTACGAGGACGGGGAGCTGTTTTTT
CASSRAGYEDGELFF